Listed below are T cell receptor beta chains from one sample, sequenced in a study of blood T cells in healthy people across ages. In TCRdb, the 5' RACE reads were re-called with MiXCR into one record per CDR3 protein. The sample holds 720,000 or so distinct CDR3 sequences, 40% to 45% seen once. The sample taken for sequencing was blood. The receptor source for this set is a man of 80 years or more in good health. Each CDR3 is given with its conserved first and last residue. The D gene is left open where the match is weak. A clone size is listed for some rows: how often the clone was seen (once, few, many), or a class if it is expanded.

v_call: TRBV16; j_call: TRBJ1-6; d_call: TRBD1; clone_size: -; cdr3_nt: TGTGCCAGCAGCCAAGACAGGGGTAATTCACCCCTCCACTTT; cdr3_aa: CASSQDRGNSPLHF
v_call: TRBV11-2; j_call: TRBJ2-7; d_call: -; clone_size: -; cdr3_nt: TGTGCCAGCAGCTTAGGGGCTGGGTTACAGTACTTC; cdr3_aa: CASSLGAGLQYF
v_call: TRBV20-1; j_call: TRBJ2-7; d_call: -; clone_size: few; cdr3_nt: TGCAGTGCTTTTACGGGACTCTCCTACGAGCAGTACTTC; cdr3_aa: CSAFTGLSYEQYF
v_call: TRBV11-2; j_call: TRBJ2-7; d_call: TRBD1; clone_size: few; cdr3_nt: TGTGCCAGCAGCCTAGGGGGACAGACAATTTCGCCCTACGAGCAGTACTTC; cdr3_aa: CASSLGGQTISPYEQYF
v_call: TRBV6-2/TRBV6-3; j_call: TRBJ2-5; d_call: TRBD1; clone_size: -; cdr3_nt: TGTGCCAGCAGACCGGGACAGGGTATTCGGGGGACCCAGTACTTC; cdr3_aa: CASRPGQGIRGTQYF
v_call: TRBV5-5; j_call: TRBJ1-5; d_call: -; clone_size: -; cdr3_nt: TGTGCCAGCAGCTGGACTACAGGGCTGGGACAGCCCCAGCATTTT; cdr3_aa: CASSWTTGLGQPQHF
v_call: TRBV7-2; j_call: TRBJ1-1; d_call: -; clone_size: -; cdr3_nt: TGTGCCAGCGATACAGAAATGAACACTGAAGCTTTCTTT; cdr3_aa: CASDTEMNTEAFF
v_call: TRBV15; j_call: TRBJ2-5; d_call: -; clone_size: -; cdr3_nt: TGTGCCACCAGCAGAGAGGCGGGTGAGCAGTACTTC; cdr3_aa: CATSREAGEQYF
v_call: TRBV11-2; j_call: TRBJ2-1; d_call: TRBD2; clone_size: few; cdr3_nt: TGTGCCAGCATCTCCCCGGGGGGGAATGAGCAGTTCTTC; cdr3_aa: CASISPGGNEQFF
v_call: TRBV7-2; j_call: TRBJ1-6; d_call: -; clone_size: few; cdr3_nt: TGTGCCAGCAGATTCCAAGCCCCGAATTCACCCCTCCACTTT; cdr3_aa: CASRFQAPNSPLHF
v_call: TRBV7-2; j_call: TRBJ1-5; d_call: -; clone_size: few; cdr3_nt: TGTGCCAGCAGCCAGGGAAACAATCAGCCCCAGCATTTT; cdr3_aa: CASSQGNNQPQHF
v_call: TRBV7-2; j_call: TRBJ1-6; d_call: -; clone_size: many; cdr3_nt: TGTGCCAGCAGCTCTCAGAAACGTTCACCCCTCCACTTT; cdr3_aa: CASSSQKRSPLHF
v_call: TRBV20-1; j_call: TRBJ2-3; d_call: TRBD1; clone_size: few; cdr3_nt: TGCAGTGCTAGAGATGGCCAGGGGGCTTCAGATACGCAGTATTTT; cdr3_aa: CSARDGQGASDTQYF
v_call: TRBV5-1; j_call: TRBJ2-1; d_call: TRBD2; clone_size: -; cdr3_nt: TGCGCCAGCAGCTTGAGCGGGAGGGTTCACCATGAGCAGTTCTTC; cdr3_aa: CASSLSGRVHHEQFF
v_call: TRBV14; j_call: TRBJ2-1; d_call: -; clone_size: -; cdr3_nt: TGTGCCAGCAGCCCCTGGGACTCTCACAATGAGCAGTTCTTC; cdr3_aa: CASSPWDSHNEQFF
v_call: TRBV7-2; j_call: TRBJ2-2; d_call: -; clone_size: few; cdr3_nt: TGTGCCAGCAGCTTAATGAACACCGGGGAGCTGTTTTTT; cdr3_aa: CASSLMNTGELFF
v_call: TRBV29-1; j_call: TRBJ2-1; d_call: TRBD1; clone_size: many; cdr3_nt: TGCAGCGTTCTCACCGGGACAGGGGTCTACTACAATGAGCAGTTCTTC; cdr3_aa: CSVLTGTGVYYNEQFF
v_call: TRBV6-2/TRBV6-3; j_call: TRBJ2-5; d_call: TRBD2; clone_size: -; cdr3_nt: TGTGCCAGCAGCAGACTAGCGGGAGGGACAGAGACCCAGTACTTC; cdr3_aa: CASSRLAGGTETQYF
v_call: TRBV7-2; j_call: TRBJ2-1; d_call: -; clone_size: -; cdr3_nt: TGTGCCAGCAGCACCAACTCATTCGGGGGGCAGTTCTTC; cdr3_aa: CASSTNSFGGQFF
v_call: TRBV4-3; j_call: TRBJ2-4; d_call: -; clone_size: -; cdr3_nt: TGCGCCAGCAGCCAAGGGAAGGGGGAAAACATTCAGTACTTC; cdr3_aa: CASSQGKGENIQYF
v_call: TRBV3-1; j_call: TRBJ2-1; d_call: -; clone_size: -; cdr3_nt: TGTGCCAGCAGCCAAAATAACGGATATGGGCAGTTCTTC; cdr3_aa: CASSQNNGYGQFF
v_call: TRBV7-2; j_call: TRBJ2-3; d_call: TRBD2; clone_size: few; cdr3_nt: TGTGCCAGCAGCCAGCAGCGGGGGGGCACTAGCACAGATACGCAGTATTTT; cdr3_aa: CASSQQRGGTSTDTQYF
v_call: TRBV20-1; j_call: TRBJ1-4; d_call: -; clone_size: -; cdr3_nt: TGCAGTGCGAAAATCCCCGAGGTCCTTGAAAGGAAACTGTTTTTT; cdr3_aa: CSAKIPEVLERKLFF
v_call: TRBV12-5; j_call: TRBJ2-4; d_call: TRBD1; clone_size: few; cdr3_nt: TGTGCTAGTGGTTTGGCTCCCGGACAGGGGCTGACCCGAAAAAACATTCAGTACTTC; cdr3_aa: CASGLAPGQGLTRKNIQYF
v_call: TRBV27; j_call: TRBJ2-7; d_call: TRBD1; clone_size: few; cdr3_nt: TGTGCCAGCAGTTTCCGAAAGACAGGGGCGGAAACCTACGAGCAGTACTTC; cdr3_aa: CASSFRKTGAETYEQYF
v_call: TRBV20-1; j_call: TRBJ2-5; d_call: TRBD1; clone_size: -; cdr3_nt: TGCAGTGCTAGAGCTTTCGACAGGGACGAGACCCAGTACTTC; cdr3_aa: CSARAFDRDETQYF
v_call: TRBV6-2/TRBV6-3; j_call: TRBJ1-2; d_call: -; clone_size: -; cdr3_nt: TGTGCCAGCAGTTACTACCAGGTCTATGGCTACACCTTC; cdr3_aa: CASSYYQVYGYTF
v_call: TRBV20-1; j_call: TRBJ2-2; d_call: TRBD1; clone_size: -; cdr3_nt: TGCAGTGCTAGGGACAGGCCAAGCGGGGAGCTGTTTTTT; cdr3_aa: CSARDRPSGELFF
v_call: TRBV3-1; j_call: TRBJ1-2; d_call: -; clone_size: few; cdr3_nt: TGTGCCAGCAGCCAAGATGGCAGATATGGCTACACCTTC; cdr3_aa: CASSQDGRYGYTF
v_call: TRBV15; j_call: TRBJ2-1; d_call: TRBD2; clone_size: few; cdr3_nt: TGTGCCACCTGGGCGGGAGGTTTGGGGATAAGCTCCTACAATGAGCAGTTCTTC; cdr3_aa: CATWAGGLGISSYNEQFF
v_call: TRBV28; j_call: TRBJ2-1; d_call: TRBD2; clone_size: -; cdr3_nt: TGTGGCAGCAGTTTTTCTAGCGGGAGTCAGGGTGAGCAGTTCTTC; cdr3_aa: CGSSFSSGSQGEQFF
v_call: TRBV7-2; j_call: TRBJ1-2; d_call: TRBD1; clone_size: few; cdr3_nt: TGTGCCAGCAGCGCGAATGCAGGGACAGGGAATGGCTACACCTTC; cdr3_aa: CASSANAGTGNGYTF
v_call: TRBV6-5; j_call: TRBJ2-4; d_call: -; clone_size: -; cdr3_nt: TGTGCCAGCAGTTACTCGAAGAGTGGACTTGAGATCTGGGAGCAGTACTTC; cdr3_aa: CASSYSKSGLEIWEQYF
v_call: TRBV6-2/TRBV6-3; j_call: TRBJ2-1; d_call: -; clone_size: few; cdr3_nt: TGTGCCAGCAGTTTACTCACGGTAGACAATGAGCAGTTCTTC; cdr3_aa: CASSLLTVDNEQFF
v_call: TRBV6-5; j_call: TRBJ1-2; d_call: -; clone_size: many; cdr3_nt: TGTGCCAGCAGTGGCCCGACAAGGACACTCTATGGCTACACCTTC; cdr3_aa: CASSGPTRTLYGYTF
v_call: TRBV5-1; j_call: TRBJ2-1; d_call: TRBD2; clone_size: -; cdr3_nt: TGCGCCAGCAGCTTTGGGCGGGAGGCCAGGAATGAGCAGTTCTTC; cdr3_aa: CASSFGREARNEQFF
v_call: TRBV5-1; j_call: TRBJ2-5; d_call: -; clone_size: few; cdr3_nt: TGCGCCAGCAGCTTGGGTAGCTCTTATCGGTACTTC; cdr3_aa: CASSLGSSYRYF
v_call: TRBV7-2; j_call: TRBJ2-7; d_call: TRBD1; clone_size: -; cdr3_nt: TGTGCCAGCAGCTCCCAGGGGGCGGGACACTACGAGCAGTACTTC; cdr3_aa: CASSSQGAGHYEQYF
v_call: TRBV14; j_call: TRBJ1-4; d_call: -; clone_size: few; cdr3_nt: TGTGCCAGCAGCCGACTACAGGGATCGATTTTGGAAAAACTGTTTTTT; cdr3_aa: CASSRLQGSILEKLFF
v_call: TRBV20-1; j_call: TRBJ2-7; d_call: TRBD2; clone_size: -; cdr3_nt: TGCAGTGCTAGAAGACGAGCGGGAGACTACGAGCAGTACTTC; cdr3_aa: CSARRRAGDYEQYF